The next 17 T cell receptor beta chains were all read from a single sample in a study of blood T cell repertoires in COVID-19. The method was immunoSEQ multiplex PCR; TCRdb's version includes in-frame clones alone and lacks a portion of them. This sample has about 140,000 clones, with 84% found just once. The material sequenced was PBMCs or T cells enriched from blood (not recorded which). These receptors came from a woman aged 45 to 65 with acute COVID-19.

V usage is TRBV4-1 and J usage is TRBJ2-1; maybe TRBD2 (6 bases). V dropped 4 bases and J dropped 4 bases, with 20 bases sitting between them. The CDR3 has 17 amino acids. The V gene's germline CDR1 is MGHRA and CDR2 YSYEKL. The CDR3 protein is CASSRLVQRVAYNEQFF. The CDR3 DNA reads as TGCGCCAGCAGCCGCCTAGTCCAGCGGGTTGCGTACAATGAGCAGTTCTTC.

Comments on this clone: It is unclear where the CDR3 begins or ends on the DNA, so no DNA is shown, and the CDR3 is as TCRdb lists it. This chain joins TRBV19 and TRBJ1-4. Counting both end residues, the CDR3 totals 15 amino acids. CDR1 is LNHDA and CDR2 is SQIVND in the germline V gene (reference sequence). This chain's CDR3 is CASTSGGTLNEKLFF.

A single count supports this clone. V and J are TRBV19 and TRBJ2-5, with 15 bases identical to TRBD2. Germline CDR1 is LNHDA and CDR2 is SQIVND (reference sequence). The ends lost 1 base at V and 7 bases at J; junction bases unmatched: 1. This CDR3 is built from 15 residues. CDR3 coding DNA: TGTGCCAGTAGTATAGCGGGACTAGCGGGGGGGACCCAGTACTTC. Translating it yields CASSIAGLAGGTQYF.

The gene calls are TRBV5-4 and TRBJ2-1; 7 positions match TRBD1. The CDR3 sequence is 17 residues long. Germline V gives CDR1 SGHNT, CDR2 YYREEE (reference sequence). V dropped 4 bases and J dropped 1; count of bases not matched to a gene: 11. The CDR3 region has the DNA TGTGCCAGCAGCAAGGCTGGTTACAGGGGTTCCTACAATGAGCAGTTCTTC. It yields the protein CASSKAGYRGSYNEQFF. The full variable domain, its missing parts supplied by reference TRBV5-4 and TRBJ2-1, is ETGVTQSPTHLIKTRGQQVTLRCSSQSGHNTVSWYQQALGQGPQFIFQYYREEENGRGNFPPRFSGLQFPNYSSELNVNALELDDSALYLCASSKAGYRGSYNEQFFGPGTRLTVL.

V usage is TRBV6-2 or TRBV6-3 and J usage is TRBJ1-5; 9 positions match TRBD1. Germline assignment: CDR1 MNHEY and CDR2 SVGEGT. The V gene end was trimmed by 2 bases and the J gene end by 4 bases; junction bases not matched to a gene: 0. The CDR3 sequence is 14 residues long. CDR3 residues: CASSYGTGNQPQHF. The DNA for the CDR3 is TGTGCCAGCAGTTACGGGACAGGGAATCAGCCCCAGCATTTT.

The chain joins TRBV9 to TRBJ2-6; D might be TRBD2 (5 bases). The CDR3 extends over 17 amino acids. V lost 0 bases and J 0 bases, leaving 10 bases between the germline ends. Per the germline V gene, CDR1 is SGDLS and CDR2 is YYNGEE. Here the CDR3 reads CASSVEAGVSGANVLTF. The CDR3 DNA reads TGTGCCAGCAGCGTAGAGGCGGGCGTCTCTGGGGCCAACGTCCTGACTTTC. The variable domain in full, with the rest retrieved from reference TRBV9 and TRBJ2-6, is DSGVTQTPKHLITATGQRVTLRCSPRSGDLSVYWYQQSLDQGLQFLIQYYNGEERAKGNILERFSAQQFPDLHSELNLSSLELGDSALYFCASSVEAGVSGANVLTFGAGSRLTVL.

The V gene is TRBV3-1 (or the pseudogene TRBV3-2), the J gene TRBJ2-7, with a weak D call TRBD1 (6 bases). The V and J ends lost 4 bases and 3 bases respectively, with 13 bases between them. The CDR3 has 14 residues. Germline V gives CDR1 LGHDT, CDR2 YNNKEL (reference sequence). CDR3 protein: CASSPMSGHYEQYF. In nucleotides, the CDR3 is TGTGCCAGCAGCCCGATGTCGGGACACTACGAGCAGTACTTC.

This chain joins TRBV29-1 and TRBJ2-2, with D possibly being TRBD1 (6 bases). The V end was cut by 5 bases, the J end by 2 bases, with 12 bases between. Germline-derived CDR1 and CDR2 are SQVTM and ANQGSEA. This CDR3 spans 14 amino acids. The CDR3 sequence is CSVQGPSNTGELFF. The DNA for the CDR3 is TGCAGCGTTCAGGGGCCCAGCAACACCGGGGAGCTGTTTTTT.

This clone was seen only a few times. This rearrangement joins TRBV19 to TRBJ2-2, with a possible D match to TRBD1 (7 bases). The V and J ends lost 4 bases and 4 bases respectively, with 13 bases between them. CDR1 and CDR2 (germline): LNHDA, SQIVND (reference sequence). The CDR3 loop spans 15 amino acids. CDR3 in amino acids: CASSNQGGLTGELFF. CDR3 sequence (DNA): TGTGCCAGTAGTAACCAGGGGGGTCTCACCGGGGAGCTGTTTTTT.

The genes are TRBV27 and TRBJ1-6; unclear D gene. From germline, CDR1 is MNHEY and CDR2 SMNVEV (reference sequence). The CDR3 spans 14 residues. Trimming took off 6 bases at V and 5 bases at J, with 11 bases between the two ends. As DNA, the CDR3 is TGTGCCAGCAGCCCAGAGGGCGATAATTCACCCCTCCACTTT. The encoded protein is CASSPEGDNSPLHF.

V usage is TRBV13 and J usage is TRBJ2-1; 13 bases are a match to TRBD2. J was trimmed by 8 bases and V by 4 bases; bases with no gene match: 8. Germline loops: CDR1 PRHDT, CDR2 FYEKMQ (reference sequence). The CDR3 length is 16 residues. CDR3 protein: CASSSSRLAGGDEQFF. For the CDR3, the DNA is TGTGCCAGCAGCTCTTCTCGACTAGCGGGGGGAGATGAGCAGTTCTTC.

This chain connects TRBV5-1 to TRBJ2-5; D is perhaps TRBD1 (5 bases). V lost 4 bases and J lost 2, with 18 bases in between. CDR3 length: 16 residues. CDR1 and CDR2 from the germline V gene are SGHRS and YFSETQ. CDR3 in amino acids: CASSLRRPGPQETQYF. The DNA of the CDR3 is TGCGCCAGCAGCCTCCGGCGACCAGGGCCTCAAGAGACCCAGTACTTC.

The rearrangement links TRBV2 to TRBJ1-5; no clear D. Germline CDR1 is SNHLY and CDR2 is FYNNEI. V was shortened by 7 bases and J by 0 bases, with 10 bases between the two germline ends. The CDR3 sequence is 14 residues long. Here the CDR3 reads CASTLAASNQPQHF. CDR3 bases: TGTGCCAGCACTCTGGCGGCTAGCAATCAGCCCCAGCATTTT.

The genes are TRBV28 and TRBJ2-7; TRBD2 agrees at 7 bases. From germline, CDR1 is MDHEN and CDR2 SYDVKM. The CDR3 extends over 14 amino acids. With V trimmed by 2 bases and J by 3 bases, 4 bases remained unmatched. The CDR3 region is CASSLPSGSYEQYF. The CDR3 DNA reads TGTGCCAGCAGTTTACCTAGCGGAAGCTACGAGCAGTACTTC.

The chain uses TRBV19 and TRBJ2-7, with 8 bases that match TRBD1. The length of the CDR3 is 14 residues. The J segment lost 6 bases and the V segment lost 5 bases, leaving 9 bases of the junction unmatched. Germline V gives CDR1 LNHDA, CDR2 SQIVND (reference sequence). CDR3 sequence reads: CASSVTGGIGEQYF. The CDR3 nucleotides read TGTGCCAGTAGTGTAACAGGGGGAATAGGCGAGCAGTACTTC.

The genes are TRBV24-1 and TRBJ2-5; 7 nucleotides match TRBD1. Germline loops: CDR1 KGHDR, CDR2 SFDVKD. This CDR3 comprises 15 residues. The ends lost 5 bases at V and 3 bases at J; junction bases unmatched: 8. The CDR3 DNA is TGTGCCACCAGTGGTACGACAGGGATAGAAGAGACCCAGTACTTC. This encodes CATSGTTGIEETQYF.

This rearrangement joins TRBV30 to TRBJ1-4, with D possibly matching TRBD1 (5 bases). The length of the CDR3 is 14 residues. The ends were cut back, 4 bases at V and 3 bases at J, with 12 bases in the middle. Germline V gene sequence: CDR1 GTSNPN, CDR2 SVGIG (reference sequence). The CDR3 nucleotides read TGTGCCTGGATTGGTGGGGCGGCTAATGAAAAACTGTTTTTT. It yields the protein CAWIGGAANEKLFF.